Each of the 18 T cell receptor beta chains below was sequenced from the same sample in a study of T-cell memory formation after mild COVID-19. TCRdb fed the 5' RACE reads into MiXCR, producing one record per CDR3 protein. The data hold about 600,000 distinct CDR3 sequences, with less than 25% observed a single time. The sequenced material came from PBMCs or a T cell subset sorted from them (not recorded which). These receptors all come from an adult woman who had mild COVID-19 (a few samples of this study predate the infection). Cell type and time point are not known.

This clonotype was seen only a few times. The chain links TRBV19 to TRBJ2-7; 8 nucleotides align to TRBD2. Trimming took 4 bases from V and 3 from J; bases not matched to a gene: 8. CDR1 LNHDA and CDR2 SQIVND come from the germline V gene (reference sequence). The CDR3 covers 15 residues. CDR3 sequence: CASSTIAGPNYEQYF. CDR3 nucleotide sequence: TGTGCCAGTAGTACAATAGCGGGACCCAACTACGAGCAGTACTTC.

The chain combines TRBV9 with TRBJ2-7; D is undetermined. The length of the CDR3 is 14 residues. V shed 0 bases and J shed 4 bases, with 11 bases lying between them. Germline V gene sequence: CDR1 SGDLS, CDR2 YYNGEE. The CDR3 coding sequence is TGTGCCAGCAGCGTAGGCCAGCTCCGATACGAGCAGTACTTC. This translates into CASSVGQLRYEQYF.

For this clonotype: With a much larger clone just one base away, this may be a read error. V and J are TRBV6-1 and TRBJ2-1, with 9 bases lining up with TRBD1. J was trimmed by 3 bases and V by 5 bases; bases with no gene match: 5. Germline CDR1 reads MNHNS; CDR2 reads SASEGT. The CDR3 loop spans 15 amino acids. The chain's CDR3 is CASSPGTGYYNEQFF. The CDR3 DNA reads as TGTGCCAGCAGTCCGGGGACAGGGTACTACAATGAGCAGTTCTTC.

The genes are TRBV7-2 and TRBJ2-7; tentatively, D is TRBD2 (6 bases). Germline-derived CDR1 and CDR2 are SGHTA and FQGNSA. The CDR3 loop spans 12 amino acids. Trimming removed 5 bases at V and 5 bases at J, with 10 bases between. The CDR3 is CASSGDSNEQYF. In DNA form, the CDR3 reads TGTGCCAGCAGCGGGGACTCTAACGAGCAGTACTTC.

This chain connects TRBV4-1 to TRBJ2-7, with 11 bases aligning to TRBD2. The CDR3 length is 15 residues. CDR1 and CDR2 from the germline V gene are MGHRA and YSYEKL. V dropped 2 bases and J dropped 2; count of bases not matched to a gene: 2. DNA of the CDR3: TGCGCCAGCAGCCAACCACTAGCGGGGGCCTACGAGCAGTACTTC. This sequence encodes CASSQPLAGAYEQYF.

This rearrangement joins TRBV27 to TRBJ1-3; 7 nucleotides align to TRBD1. The CDR3 extends over 14 amino acids. V lost 5 bases to trimming and J lost 2 bases; unmatched junction nucleotides: 3. Germline-derived CDR1 and CDR2 are MNHEY and SMNVEV (reference sequence). This CDR3 reads CASSLQGPGNTIYF. As DNA, the CDR3 is TGTGCCAGCAGTCTACAGGGGCCTGGAAACACCATATATTTT.

This rearrangement joins TRBV12-3 or TRBV12-4 to TRBJ2-1, with 10 nucleotides matching TRBD2. This CDR3 is built from 16 residues. The ends lost 5 bases at V and 4 bases at J; junction bases unmatched: 8. CDR3 sequence reads: CASSRKTSGLYNEQFF. The DNA of the CDR3 is TGTGCCAGCAGTCGAAAGACTAGCGGGCTTTACAATGAGCAGTTCTTC.

This clonotype was observed a handful of times. V is TRBV11-2 and J is TRBJ2-7, with TRBD2 matching 8 bases. Germline assignment: CDR1 SGHAT and CDR2 FQNNGV. This CDR3 spans 14 amino acids. With 6 bases clipped from V and 2 bases from J, the junction kept 6 bases outside the gene matches. The CDR3 sequence is CASRTTSGPYEQYF. CDR3 sequence (DNA): TGTGCCAGCAGGACTACTAGCGGTCCCTACGAGCAGTACTTC.

This clonotype was detected only a few times. The V call is TRBV7-9, the J call TRBJ2-2, with 9 nucleotides matching TRBD1. V trimming: 4 bases; J trimming: 6 bases; junction bases outside the gene matches: 18. Per the germline V gene, CDR1 is SEHNR and CDR2 is FQNEAQ (reference sequence). There are 19 residues in the CDR3. The chain's CDR3 is CASSSPEGTGTGLPGELFF. CDR3 coding DNA: TGTGCCAGCAGCTCGCCCGAGGGAACCGGGACAGGGCTTCCCGGGGAGCTGTTTTTT.

CDR3 region: CASSLDVVNTEAFF. The CDR3 nucleotides read TGTGCCAGCAGCTTGGACGTGGTGAACACTGAAGCTTTCTTT. The chain recombines TRBV5-5 with TRBJ1-1, with D hard to call. V was pared by 0 bases and J by 0 bases, with 6 bases between. The germline V gene encodes CDR1 SGHKS and CDR2 YYEKEE (reference sequence). This CDR3 comprises 14 residues. Full variable domain (missing parts from reference TRBV5-5 and TRBJ1-1): DAGVTQSPTHLIKTRGQQVTLRCSPISGHKSVSWYQQVLGQGPQFIFQYYEKEERGRGNFPDRFSARQFPNYSSELNVNALLLGDSALYLCASSLDVVNTEAFFGQGTRLTVV.

The V call is TRBV20-1, the J call TRBJ2-3; 10 nucleotides line up with TRBD2. CDR3 length: 17 residues. From germline, CDR1 is DFQATT and CDR2 SNEGSKA (reference sequence). V lost 1 base to trimming and J lost 6 bases; unmatched junction nucleotides: 13. The CDR3 protein is CSARAGSTTSGKDTQYF. DNA of the CDR3: TGCAGTGCTAGAGCCGGATCCACTACTAGCGGGAAGGATACGCAGTATTTT.

In this sample, this clonotype turned up a few times. The V call is TRBV12-3 or TRBV12-4, the J call TRBJ1-5; D is uncertain. The CDR3 is 12 residues long. V lost 3 bases and J 4 bases, leaving 4 bases between the germline ends. CDR3 sequence reads: CASSFANQPQHF. The CDR3 DNA is TGTGCCAGCAGTTTCGCGAATCAGCCCCAGCATTTT.

This chain connects TRBV7-3 to TRBJ2-1; 9 nucleotides agree with TRBD2. Trimming took 5 bases from V and 1 from J; bases not matched to a gene: 6. CDR1 is SGHTA and CDR2 is FQGTGA in the germline V gene. The CDR3 is made up of 16 amino acids. The CDR3 spells CASSQAGGKSYNEQFF. The CDR3, as DNA: TGTGCCAGCAGCCAAGCGGGGGGAAAATCCTACAATGAGCAGTTCTTC.

This clonotype appeared a few times. The chain uses TRBV20-1 and TRBJ1-2; 9 bases match TRBD1. The CDR3 length is 16 residues. V trimming: 2 bases; J trimming: 4 bases; junction bases outside the gene matches: 11. Germline-derived CDR1 and CDR2 are DFQATT and SNEGSKA (reference sequence). The chain's CDR3 is CSARTNPGQGVYGYTF. The CDR3 DNA is TGCAGTGCTAGAACTAACCCGGGACAGGGTGTCTATGGCTACACCTTC.

This chain joins TRBV19 and TRBJ1-6; D possibly corresponds to TRBD1 (5 bases). The CDR3 covers 14 residues. Germline CDR1 is LNHDA and CDR2 is SQIVND (reference sequence). V was cut by 1 base and J by 10 bases, with 11 bases left in between. The CDR3 DNA reads TGTGCCAGTAGTATAGGACAGCGGCAGTCACCCCTCCACTTT. It encodes CASSIGQRQSPLHF.

This clonotype was seen a few times. The chain joins TRBV28 to TRBJ2-7; 12 positions agree with TRBD1. CDR1 and CDR2 (germline): MDHEN, SYDVKM. The CDR3 runs to 16 residues. V was clipped by 5 bases and J by 5 bases; unmatched bases: 10. DNA for the CDR3: TGTGCCAGCAGTCCTCTCACCGGGACAGGGGGCAACGAGCAGTACTTC. It specifies CASSPLTGTGGNEQYF.

This clonotype was observed a handful of times. This chain connects TRBV12-3 or TRBV12-4 to TRBJ2-7; D might be TRBD2 (5 bases). V lost 2 bases and J 6 bases, leaving 11 bases between the germline ends. The CDR3 loop spans 13 amino acids. The CDR3 region is CASSLFGLAEQYF. CDR3 sequence (DNA): TGTGCCAGCAGTTTATTCGGACTGGCCGAGCAGTACTTC.

The chain links TRBV3-1 to TRBJ1-2, with D unclear. The CDR3 covers 18 residues. The germline CDR1 and CDR2 sequences are LGHDT and YNNKEL (reference sequence). V was pared by 4 bases and J by 8 bases, with 29 bases between. CDR3 in amino acids: CASSPDWGVDERHRGYTF. The CDR3 DNA sequence: TGTGCCAGCAGCCCAGATTGGGGAGTTGACGAGAGACATCGGGGCTACACCTTC.